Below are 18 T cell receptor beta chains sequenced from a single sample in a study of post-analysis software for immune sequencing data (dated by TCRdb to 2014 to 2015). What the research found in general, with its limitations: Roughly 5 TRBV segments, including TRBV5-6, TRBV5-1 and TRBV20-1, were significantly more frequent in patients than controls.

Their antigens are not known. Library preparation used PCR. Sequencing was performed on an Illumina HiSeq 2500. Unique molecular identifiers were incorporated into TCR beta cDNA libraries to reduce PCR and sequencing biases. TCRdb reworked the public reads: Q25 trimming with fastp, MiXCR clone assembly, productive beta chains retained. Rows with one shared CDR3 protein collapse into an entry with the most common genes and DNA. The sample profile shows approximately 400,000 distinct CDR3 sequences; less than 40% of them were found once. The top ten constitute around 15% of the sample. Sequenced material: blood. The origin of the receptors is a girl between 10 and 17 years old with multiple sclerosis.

The CDR3 loop reads CASGLEGISYTEAFF. CDR3 sequence (DNA): TGTGCTAGTGGTTTGGAAGGGATTAGCTACACTGAAGCTTTCTTT. The chain couples TRBV12-5 to TRBJ1-1; no reliable D call. Trimming removed 1 base at V and 3 bases at J, with 12 bases between. There are 15 residues in the CDR3. CDR1 is LGHNT and CDR2 is FRNRAP in the germline V gene.

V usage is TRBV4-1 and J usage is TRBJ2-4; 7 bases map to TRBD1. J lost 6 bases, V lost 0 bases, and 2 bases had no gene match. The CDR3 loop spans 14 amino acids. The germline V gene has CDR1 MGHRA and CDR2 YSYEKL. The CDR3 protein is CASSQEGQLNIQYF. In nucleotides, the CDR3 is TGCGCCAGCAGCCAAGAGGGACAGCTAAACATTCAGTACTTC.

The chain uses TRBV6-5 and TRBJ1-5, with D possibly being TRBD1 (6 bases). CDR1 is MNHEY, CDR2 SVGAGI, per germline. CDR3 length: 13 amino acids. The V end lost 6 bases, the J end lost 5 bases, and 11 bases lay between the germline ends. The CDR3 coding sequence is TGTGCCAGCAGCCGACAGGAGGATCAGCCCCAGCATTTT. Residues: CASSRQEDQPQHF.

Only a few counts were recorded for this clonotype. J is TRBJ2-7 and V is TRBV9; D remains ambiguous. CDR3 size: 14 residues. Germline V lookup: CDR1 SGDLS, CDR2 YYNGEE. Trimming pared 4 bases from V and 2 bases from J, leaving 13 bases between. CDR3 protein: CASSPGVPPYEQYF. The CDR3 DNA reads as TGTGCCAGCAGCCCAGGCGTCCCCCCCTACGAGCAGTACTTC.

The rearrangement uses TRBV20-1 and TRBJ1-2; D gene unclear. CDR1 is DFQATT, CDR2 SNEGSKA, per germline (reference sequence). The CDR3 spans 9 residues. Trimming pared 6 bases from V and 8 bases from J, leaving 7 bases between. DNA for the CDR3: TGCAGTGCCATGTACGGCTACACCTTC. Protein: CSAMYGYTF.

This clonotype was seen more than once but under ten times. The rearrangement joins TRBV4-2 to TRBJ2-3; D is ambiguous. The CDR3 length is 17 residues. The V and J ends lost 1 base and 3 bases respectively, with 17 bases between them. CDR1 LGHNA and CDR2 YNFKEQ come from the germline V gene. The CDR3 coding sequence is TGTGCCAGCAGCCAAGTAAAAGAAGGCGTGGGAACAGATACGCAGTATTTT. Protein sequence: CASSQVKEGVGTDTQYF.

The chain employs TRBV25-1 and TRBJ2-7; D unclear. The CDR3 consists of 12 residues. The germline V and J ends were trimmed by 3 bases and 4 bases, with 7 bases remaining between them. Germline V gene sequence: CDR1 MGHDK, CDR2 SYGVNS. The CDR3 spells CASSEFGYEQYF. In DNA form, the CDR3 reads TGTGCCAGCAGTGAGTTTGGTTACGAGCAGTACTTC.

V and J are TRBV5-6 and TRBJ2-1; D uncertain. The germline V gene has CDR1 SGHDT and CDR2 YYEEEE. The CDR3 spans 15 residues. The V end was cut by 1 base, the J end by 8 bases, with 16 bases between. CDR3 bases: TGTGCCAGCAGCTTGTATAACGGCCCAAGGGATGAGCAGTTCTTC. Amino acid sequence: CASSLYNGPRDEQFF.

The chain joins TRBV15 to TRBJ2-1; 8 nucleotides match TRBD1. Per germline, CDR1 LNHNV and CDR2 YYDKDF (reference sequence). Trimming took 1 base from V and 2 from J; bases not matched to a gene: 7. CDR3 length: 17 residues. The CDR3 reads CATSRGPAGGPYNEQFF. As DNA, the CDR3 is TGTGCCACCAGCAGAGGCCCGGCAGGGGGCCCCTACAATGAGCAGTTCTTC.

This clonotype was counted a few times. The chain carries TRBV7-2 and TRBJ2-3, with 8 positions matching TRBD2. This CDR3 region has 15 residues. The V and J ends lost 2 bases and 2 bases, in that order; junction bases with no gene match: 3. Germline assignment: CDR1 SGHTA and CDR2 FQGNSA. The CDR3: CASSLQAGVTDTQYF. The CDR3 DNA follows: TGTGCCAGCAGCTTACAAGCGGGGGTCACAGATACGCAGTATTTT.

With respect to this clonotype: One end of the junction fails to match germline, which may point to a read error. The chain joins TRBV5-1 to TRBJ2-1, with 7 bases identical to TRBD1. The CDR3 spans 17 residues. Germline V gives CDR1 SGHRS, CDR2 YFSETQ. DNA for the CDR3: TGCGCCAGCAGCTTTACGGCCGGGACAGCTCCCTACAATGGGCAGTTCTTC. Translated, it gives CASSFTAGTAPYNGQFF.

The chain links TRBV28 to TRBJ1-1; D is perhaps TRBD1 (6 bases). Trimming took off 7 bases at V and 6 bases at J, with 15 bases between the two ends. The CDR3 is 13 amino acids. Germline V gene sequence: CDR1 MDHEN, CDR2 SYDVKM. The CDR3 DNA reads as TGTGCCAGCATCACAGGGCACGGTTCTGAAGCTTTCTTT. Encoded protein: CASITGHGSEAFF.

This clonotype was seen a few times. The chain's CDR3 is CSVQERGPRDEQFF. CDR3 sequence (DNA): TGCAGCGTCCAGGAGCGGGGGCCGCGGGATGAGCAGTTCTTC. The chain is built from TRBV29-1 and TRBJ2-1, with 8 nucleotides matching TRBD2. Per germline, CDR1 SQVTM and CDR2 ANQGSEA. With 6 bases clipped from V and 8 bases from J, the junction kept 12 bases outside the gene matches. CDR3 length: 14 residues.

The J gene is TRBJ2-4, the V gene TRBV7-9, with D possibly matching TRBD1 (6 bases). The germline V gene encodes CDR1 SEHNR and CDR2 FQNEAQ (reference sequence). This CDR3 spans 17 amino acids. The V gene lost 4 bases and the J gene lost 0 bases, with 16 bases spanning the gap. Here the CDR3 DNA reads TGTGCCAGCAGCTCCCTGACAGGCGACCTAGCCAAAAACATTCAGTACTTC. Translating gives CASSSLTGDLAKNIQYF.

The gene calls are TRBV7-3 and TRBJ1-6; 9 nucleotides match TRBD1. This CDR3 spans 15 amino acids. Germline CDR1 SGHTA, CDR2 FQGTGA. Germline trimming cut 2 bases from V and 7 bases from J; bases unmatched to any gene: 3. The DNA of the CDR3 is TGTGCCAGCAGCTTACTCGGACAGGGGAATTCACCCCTCCACTTT. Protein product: CASSLLGQGNSPLHF.

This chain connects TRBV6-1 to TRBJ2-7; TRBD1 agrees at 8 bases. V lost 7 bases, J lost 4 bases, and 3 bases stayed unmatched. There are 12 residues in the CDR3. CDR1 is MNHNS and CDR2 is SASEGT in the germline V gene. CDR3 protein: CASNTGGYEQYF. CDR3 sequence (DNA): TGTGCCAGCAACACAGGGGGATACGAGCAGTACTTC.

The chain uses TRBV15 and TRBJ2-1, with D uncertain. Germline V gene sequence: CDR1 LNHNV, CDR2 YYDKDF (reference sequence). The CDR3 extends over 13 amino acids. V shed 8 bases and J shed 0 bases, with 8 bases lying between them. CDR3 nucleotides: TGTGCCACCGGTCGGAGCTCCTACAATGAGCAGTTCTTC. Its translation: CATGRSSYNEQFF.

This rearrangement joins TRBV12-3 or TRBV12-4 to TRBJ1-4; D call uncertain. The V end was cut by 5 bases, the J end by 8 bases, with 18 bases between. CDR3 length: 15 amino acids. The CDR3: CASSTGRGVEEKLFF. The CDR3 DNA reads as TGTGCCAGCAGTACCGGGCGGGGTGTGGAGGAAAAACTGTTTTTT.